The present entry profiles one TCR beta chain with its context. In its sample, this clonotype was seen many times. Its antigen is not yet known. Within one base of it there is no much larger clone, and no base qualities were kept. These data come from a study of T cells in Graves' hyperthyroidism and ophthalmopathy (dated by TCRdb to between 2018 and 2021). Describing the broader study: Peripheral blood was collected at initial diagnosis, before any treatment. The study also compared thyroid tissue and blood T-cell repertoires from five or six Graves' hyperthyroidism patients. The 100 discovery patients were divided at random into training and test sets in a 7:3 ratio. An independent validation cohort of about 19 hyperthyroidism patients and 15 or so patients who later progressed to ophthalmopathy tested prospective prediction of ophthalmopathy. To identify TCR V-J signatures that set the groups apart, the researchers used a discovery cohort of 100 patients, made up of some 41 with Graves' ophthalmopathy and around 58 with stable Graves' hyperthyroidism. TCR Vbeta CDR3 sequencing of 130 to 150 peripheral blood samples (fewer than 45 ophthalmopathy, around 80 hyperthyroidism and approximately 17 progressor patients) is reported in the paper. After sampling, hyperthyroidism patients received methimazole starting at 30 mg daily, and ophthalmopathy patients received high-dose intravenous methylprednisolone. Summary of the overall study and its limitations: Most expanded thyroid clonotypes (frequency above 0.001) were also found in blood, which suggests that blood repertoires may mirror thyroid immune responses. In validation, progression to ophthalmopathy was predicted by the model with nearly 71% sensitivity and 72% to 85% specificity, a median of 6.5 months before onset. No statistical method was used to set the sample size in advance, and investigators knew the group allocation. A 13 V-J signature model separated ophthalmopathy from stable hyperthyroidism, with around 91% sensitivity and roughly 81% specificity in cross-validation and 80%/75% in testing.

TCR beta CDR3 regions were amplified from RNA transcripts. For the first round of RT-PCR on the TCR CDR3, the HTBI primer set was used together with the Qiagen OneStep RT-PCR kit. The libraries were constructed in a second round of multiplex PCR and then size-selected and purified. Sequencing of the libraries was done on an Illumina HiSeq2000 using paired-end 100 bp reads. The published analysis was carried out like this. SOAPnuke was used to process the raw data, throwing out any read that contained adapters or uncalled bases, had a mean Phred below 15, or lacked an exact constant-primer or identifier match. High-quality paired reads were merged using COPE v1.2.5, and each unique nucleotide sequence was defined as a clonotype. MiTCR v1.1 was used to align the clonotypes against IMGT TRBV, TRBD and TRBJ reference segments. The analysis included only V-J combinations with a frequency above 0.0001, which together covered approximately 99% of the repertoires. The TCS score was defined as F50 (clonal expansion) divided by E x V (chaos), with BLOSUM62-based TCRdist calculated between CDR3 peptides within each V-J. Welch's t-statistics and random forest reduced some 510 V-J features to about 12, which were used in a naive Bayes classifier (R e1071). Clones were called with MiXCR by TCRdb after fastp trimmed the public reads at Q25, and only in-frame beta chains were retained. Rows with a matching CDR3 protein are joined into one entry that keeps the most common DNA and genes. The V and J calls reflect TCRdb's pipeline rather than the authors' work. The sample contains 360,000 or so distinct CDR3 sequences, approximately 19% of them found a single time. The leading ten clones occupy about 3.7% of the sample.

A patient counted as having stable Graves' hyperthyroidism if no progression to ophthalmopathy occurred over 18 months of follow-up. Hyperthyroidism patients were newly diagnosed, had a disease duration of under 2 months, and were aged 18 to 65 years. Patients with uncontrolled infections, other autoimmune diseases, pregnancy or lactation were excluded. Diagnoses were established on the basis of clinical symptoms, serum thyroxine and TRAb, thyroid ultrasound, and orbital computed tomography. PBMCs were isolated from more than 9 ml of fresh peripheral blood by Ficoll-Paque density gradient centrifugation. Trizol reagent was used to extract total RNA, and RNA quality was then checked on an Agilent 2100 Bioanalyzer. This receptor was taken from a woman aged 18-29 years with Graves' hyperthyroidism. Sequenced input: blood.

The DNA sequence is TGTGCCAGCAGCGGGGGGATATCTGAAGCTTTCTTT. Its coded protein is CASSGGISEAFF. The sequence links TRBV9 to TRBJ1-1; the D segment could be TRBD1, given 5 matching bases. CDR1 and CDR2 were assigned from the germline V gene as SGDLS and YYNGEE. Its CDR3 holds 12 amino acids, cysteine through phenylalanine. CDR3 DNA is the only sequence kept; it has 36 bases, read in frame from the first base. Cut back by 3 bases and 6 bases, the V and J ends lie 9 bases apart.